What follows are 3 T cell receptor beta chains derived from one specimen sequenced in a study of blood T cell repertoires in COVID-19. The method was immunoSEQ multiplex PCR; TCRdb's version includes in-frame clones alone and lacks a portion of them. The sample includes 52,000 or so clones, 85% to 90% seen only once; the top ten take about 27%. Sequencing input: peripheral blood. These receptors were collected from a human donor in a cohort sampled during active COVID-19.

The CDR3 region is CATSEWASGRKGTDTQYF. The DNA of the CDR3 is TGTGCCACCAGTGAATGGGCTAGCGGGCGGAAGGGCACAGATACGCAGTATTTT. This rearrangement joins TRBV24-1 to TRBJ2-3, with TRBD2 identical over 8 bases. V dropped 4 bases and J dropped 1; count of bases not matched to a gene: 12. Germline V gene lookup returns CDR1 KGHDR and CDR2 SFDVKD. The CDR3 has 18 residues.

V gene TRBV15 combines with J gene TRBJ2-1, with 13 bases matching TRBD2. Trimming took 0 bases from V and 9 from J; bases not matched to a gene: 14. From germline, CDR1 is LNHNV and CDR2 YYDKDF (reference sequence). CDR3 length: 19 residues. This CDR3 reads CATSRDRLAGGSTAREQFF. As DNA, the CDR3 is TGTGCCACCAGCAGAGATCGACTAGCGGGGGGCTCGACCGCTCGTGAGCAGTTCTTC. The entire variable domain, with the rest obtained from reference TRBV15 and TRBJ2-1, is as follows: DAMVIQNPRYQVTQFGKPVTLSCSQTLNHNVMYWYQQKSSQAPKLLFHYYDKDFNNEADTPDNFQSRRPNTSFCFLDIRSPGLGDTAMYLCATSRDRLAGGSTAREQFFGPGTRLTVL.

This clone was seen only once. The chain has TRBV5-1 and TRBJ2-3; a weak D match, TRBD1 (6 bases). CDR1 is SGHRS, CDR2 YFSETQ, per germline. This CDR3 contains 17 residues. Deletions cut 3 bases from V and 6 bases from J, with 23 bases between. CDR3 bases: TGCGCCAGCAGCTCCCCTAGCCCACCTCCCCAGGGGGATACGCAGTATTTT. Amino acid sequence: CASSSPSPPPQGDTQYF.